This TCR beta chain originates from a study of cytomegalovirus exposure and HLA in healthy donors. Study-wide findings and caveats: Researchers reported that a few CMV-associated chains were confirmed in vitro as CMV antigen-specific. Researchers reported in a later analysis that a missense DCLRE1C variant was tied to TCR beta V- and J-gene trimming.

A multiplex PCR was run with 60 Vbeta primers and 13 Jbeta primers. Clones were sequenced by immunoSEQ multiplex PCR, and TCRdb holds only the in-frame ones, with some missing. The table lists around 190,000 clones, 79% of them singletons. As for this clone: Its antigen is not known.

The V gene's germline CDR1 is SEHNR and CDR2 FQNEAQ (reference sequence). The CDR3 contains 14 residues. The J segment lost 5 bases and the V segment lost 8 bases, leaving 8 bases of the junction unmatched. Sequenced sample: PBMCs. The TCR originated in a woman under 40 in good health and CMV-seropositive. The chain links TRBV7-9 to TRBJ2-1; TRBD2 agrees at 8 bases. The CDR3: CASGRTSRDNEQFF. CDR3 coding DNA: TGTGCCAGCGGTCGGACTAGCAGAGACAATGAGCAGTTCTTC.